This T cell receptor (beta chain) was sequenced during a study of blood T cell repertoires in COVID-19. Across the study: Collection of acute and convalescent COVID-19 samples took place in the United States, Italy and Spain. T cells, B-cell-depleted T cells, or PBMCs provided the cDNA or gDNA that served as material.

In germline, CDR1 is SGHRS, CDR2 YFSETQ. Trimming took 7 bases from V and 0 from J, leaving 17 bases between them. The CDR3 consists of 15 residues. Per the original data handling: Reference gene primer amplification gave nucleated cell count estimates. Some clones are missing from TCRdb's copy, which holds only in-frame ones; the method was immunoSEQ multiplex PCR. Clone size and the V and J calls come from that table; the DNA yielded D and trimming. This sample has 88,000 or so clones, with 75% to 85% found just once. The sample holds one count of this clone. J is TRBJ2-7 and V is TRBV5-1, with a possible D match to TRBD2 (6 bases). The source of this sequence is a human donor in a cohort sampled during active COVID-19. Material for sequencing was peripheral blood. The CDR3 DNA reads as TGCGCCAGCCGGAGGGGCGGGTGGAGCTCCTACGAGCAGTACTTC. It yields the protein CASRRGGWSSYEQYF.